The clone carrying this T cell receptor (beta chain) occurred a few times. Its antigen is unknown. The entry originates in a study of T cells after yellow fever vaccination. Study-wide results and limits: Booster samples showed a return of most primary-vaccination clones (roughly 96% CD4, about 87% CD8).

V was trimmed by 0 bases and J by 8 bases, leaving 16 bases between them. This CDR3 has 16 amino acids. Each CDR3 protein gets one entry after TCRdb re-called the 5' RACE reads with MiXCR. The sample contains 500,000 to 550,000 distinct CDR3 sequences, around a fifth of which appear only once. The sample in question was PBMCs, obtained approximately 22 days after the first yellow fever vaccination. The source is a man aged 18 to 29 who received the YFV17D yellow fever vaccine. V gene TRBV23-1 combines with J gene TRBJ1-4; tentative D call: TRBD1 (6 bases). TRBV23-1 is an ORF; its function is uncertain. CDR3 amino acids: CASSQSEGVRDEKLFF. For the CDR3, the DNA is TGCGCCAGCAGTCAATCGGAGGGGGTGAGGGACGAAAAACTGTTTTTT.